Below are 10 T cell receptor beta chains sequenced from a single sample in a study of blood T cell repertoires in COVID-19. Some clones are missing from TCRdb's copy, which holds only in-frame ones; the method was immunoSEQ multiplex PCR. The repertoire holds 150,000 or so clones, with approximately 78% as singletons. The sequencing sample was made of peripheral blood. The receptors were sampled from a human donor with acute or convalescent COVID-19. The donor label of this sample is uncertain.

The gene calls are TRBV7-6 and TRBJ2-2, with a weak D call TRBD1 (5 bases). Trimming pared 4 bases from V and 6 bases from J, leaving 9 bases between. The CDR3 consists of 13 residues. Germline-derived CDR1 and CDR2 are SGHVS and FNYEAQ. The CDR3 coding sequence is TGTGCCAGCAGCTCCAGGGCCCCCGGGGAGCTGTTTTTT. Protein sequence: CASSSRAPGELFF.

This sequence joins TRBV7-3 and TRBJ1-2; 8 bases agree with TRBD1. This CDR3 comprises 16 residues. CDR1 and CDR2 (germline): SGHTA, FQGTGA. The junction had 15 bases not matched to a gene; V was cut back by 5 bases and J by 7 bases. In DNA, the CDR3 is TGTGCCAGCAGCCATGAACCAGGACAGGGTAAGCCTGGCTACACCTTC. This encodes CASSHEPGQGKPGYTF.

V usage is TRBV7-8 and J usage is TRBJ2-7, with TRBD1 matching 10 bases. The CDR3 spans 15 residues. CDR1 SGHVS and CDR2 FQNEAQ come from the germline V gene. Trimming removed 5 bases from V and 4 bases from J; junction bases left unmatched: 8. The CDR3: CASSIDKDRGYEQYF. Here the CDR3 DNA reads TGTGCCAGCAGCATAGATAAGGACAGGGGGTACGAGCAGTACTTC.

V and J are TRBV7-9 and TRBJ1-2; D might be TRBD1 (5 bases). Germline CDR1 reads SEHNR; CDR2 reads FQNEAQ (reference sequence). V lost 0 bases and J lost 8, with 10 bases in between. This CDR3 spans 13 amino acids. CDR3 in DNA: TGTGCCAGCAGCTTAGCGGGGCAACAGGGCTACACCTTC. It translates to CASSLAGQQGYTF. The full variable domain, rest sourced from reference TRBV7-9 and TRBJ1-2, is DTGVSQNPRHKITKRGQNVTFRCDPISEHNRLYWYRQTLGQGPEFLTYFQNEAQLEKSRLLSDRFSAERPKGSFSTLEIQRTEQGDSAMYLCASSLAGQQGYTFGSGTRLTVV.

The chain carries TRBV6-5 and TRBJ1-1, with D perhaps TRBD1 (5 bases). Between the trimmed V and J ends, which lost 5 bases and 3 bases, there was a span of 7 bases. Germline assignment: CDR1 MNHEY and CDR2 SVGAGI. The CDR3 has 12 amino acids. CDR3 loop: CASSRRDTEAFF. The CDR3 DNA is TGTGCCAGCAGTCGCAGGGACACTGAAGCTTTCTTT.

J is TRBJ1-2 and V is TRBV19; D might be TRBD1 (5 bases). V was shortened by 7 bases and J by 0 bases, with 15 bases between the two germline ends. Germline V gene lookup returns CDR1 LNHDA and CDR2 SQIVND (reference sequence). The CDR3 consists of 15 residues. CDR3 nucleotide sequence: TGTGCCAGTACAGTCGGGCGGGGCACTAACTATGGCTACACCTTC. Translating gives CASTVGRGTNYGYTF.

The gene calls are TRBV4-1 and TRBJ2-2, with 13 bases matching TRBD2. Germline CDR1 is MGHRA and CDR2 is YSYEKL. The CDR3 is made up of 15 amino acids. V shed 4 bases and J 7 bases; nucleotides not matched to a gene: 3. The DNA for the CDR3 is TGCGCCAGCAGCCGAGGACTAGCGGGGGTCGGGGAGCTGTTTTTT. Its translation: CASSRGLAGVGELFF.

This clone was detected a few times. The rearrangement joins TRBV6-5 to TRBJ2-7; 8 nucleotides match TRBD2. CDR1 is MNHEY, CDR2 SVGAGI, per germline. V shed 7 bases, J shed 1 base, and the junction held 9 bases outside the gene matches. This CDR3 region has 15 residues. The CDR3 DNA reads as TGTGCCAGCACCCCGGGAGGGGTGGGGTCCTACGAGCAGTACTTC. Translating it yields CASTPGGVGSYEQYF.

This clone was recorded a few times. This chain uses TRBV21-1 with TRBJ2-4; no check of the table's D call, TRBD1, against the DNA was made. TRBV21-1 is recorded as a pseudogene. The CDR3 totals 17 residues. The CDR3 DNA is TGTGCCAGCAGCAAAGAGAAGAGACACTTAGCCAAAAACATTCAGTACTTC. This gives the protein CASSKEKRHLAKNIQYF.

The sample holds a few counts of this clone. The genes are TRBV6-2 or TRBV6-3 and TRBJ2-6; the D gene is possibly TRBD1 (5 bases). The CDR3 totals 15 residues. The germline V gene has CDR1 MNHEY and CDR2 SVGEGT. V was pared by 2 bases and J by 0 bases, with 5 bases between. CDR3 nucleotides: TGTGCCAGCAGTTACAGGGGCTCTGGGGCCAACGTCCTGACTTTC. Translated: CASSYRGSGANVLTF.